The count of the clone carrying this T cell receptor (beta chain) is one. Its target is not known. This table comes from immunoSEQ multiplex PCR, and its TCRdb copy is limited to in-frame clones, with some not included. The data contain around 160,000 clones, 91% of them seen just once; the ten biggest clones take up around 5.2%. This specimen belongs to a study of T cell responses to AZD1222 COVID-19 vaccine. Findings of the study overall: Breadth and depth of Spike-specific TCRs rose after two AZD1222 doses. Dominant at 160-218 and 743-854, vaccine-associated CD4 TCRs also spanned spike. At baseline, seropositivity was found in only five or six AZD1222 recipients. There were repertoire samples only from the period after the peak T cell response.

CDR1 MNHEY and CDR2 SVGAGI come from the germline V gene. The germline V and J ends were trimmed by 2 bases and 3 bases, with 7 bases remaining between them. The CDR3 has 14 residues. The source is an adult in good health. The chain has TRBV6-5 and TRBJ2-2, with D unclear. This sample comprised peripheral blood, obtained on day 0 of AZD1222 vaccination. CDR3 amino acids: CASSYERYTGELFF. In nucleotides, the CDR3 is TGTGCCAGCAGTTACGAACGCTACACCGGGGAGCTGTTTTTT.